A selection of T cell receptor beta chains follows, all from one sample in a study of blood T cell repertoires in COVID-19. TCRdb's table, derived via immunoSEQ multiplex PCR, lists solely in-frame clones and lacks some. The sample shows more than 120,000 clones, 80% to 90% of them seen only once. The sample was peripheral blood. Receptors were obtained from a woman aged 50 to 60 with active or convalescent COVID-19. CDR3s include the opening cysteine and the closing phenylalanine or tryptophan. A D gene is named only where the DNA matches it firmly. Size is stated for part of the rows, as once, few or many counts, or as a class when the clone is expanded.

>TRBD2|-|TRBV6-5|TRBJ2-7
CASSYSGGRPYEQYF
TGTGCCAGCAGTTACTCAGGCGGGAGACCCTACGAGCAGTACTTC
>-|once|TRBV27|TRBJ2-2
CASSSSETGELFF
TGTGCCAGCAGTTCTTCTGAGACCGGGGAGCTGTTTTTT
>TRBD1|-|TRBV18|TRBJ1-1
CASSPTPGQAVNTEAFF
TGTGCCAGCTCACCGACTCCGGGACAGGCTGTGAACACTGAAGCTTTCTTT
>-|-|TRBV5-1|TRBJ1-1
CASSPGVFSRMNTEAFF
TGCGCCAGCAGCCCCGGGGTATTTTCAAGAATGAACACTGAAGCTTTCTTT
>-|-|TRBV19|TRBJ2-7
CASSIAGTYEQYF
TGTGCCAGTAGTATCGCAGGTACCTACGAGCAGTACTTC
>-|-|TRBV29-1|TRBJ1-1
CSVDGVAEAFF
TGCAGCGTTGACGGTGTCGCTGAAGCTTTCTTT
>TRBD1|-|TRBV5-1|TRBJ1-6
CASSLGGGSSPLHF
TGCGCCAGCAGCTTGGGAGGGGGCAGTTCACCCCTCCACTTT
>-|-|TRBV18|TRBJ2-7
CASSPLDSFHEQYF
TGTGCCAGCTCACCACTTGACAGTTTCCACGAGCAGTACTTC
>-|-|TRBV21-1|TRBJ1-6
CASSKDYRVVTDSPLHF
TGTGCCAGCAGCAAAGACTACAGGGTGGTTACGGATTCACCCCTCCACTTT
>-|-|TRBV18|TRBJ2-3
CASSTASGSTDTQYF
TGTGCCAGCTCCACGGCCTCAGGGAGCACAGATACGCAGTATTTT
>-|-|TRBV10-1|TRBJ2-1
CASSESKEAGSSYNEQFF
TGCGCCAGCAGTGAGTCGAAGGAGGCGGGGAGCTCCTACAATGAGCAGTTCTTC
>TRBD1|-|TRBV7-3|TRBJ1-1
CASSSGGQGWNTEAFF
TGTGCCAGCTCCTCTGGGGGACAGGGGTGGAACACTGAAGCTTTCTTT
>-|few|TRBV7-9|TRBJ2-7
CASISSGVSSYEQYF
TGTGCCAGCATCTCTTCCGGGGTAAGCTCCTACGAGCAGTACTTC
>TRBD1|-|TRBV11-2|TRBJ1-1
CASSLTGKNTEAFF
TGTGCCAGCAGCCTGACAGGGAAGAACACTGAAGCTTTCTTT
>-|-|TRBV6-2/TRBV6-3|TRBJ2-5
CASSYSNLWETQYF
TGTGCCAGCAGTTACTCGAACTTATGGGAGACCCAGTACTTC
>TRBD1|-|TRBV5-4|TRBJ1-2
CASSLETGAVGYGYTF
TGTGCCAGCAGCTTGGAAACAGGGGCTGTCGGCTATGGCTACACCTTC
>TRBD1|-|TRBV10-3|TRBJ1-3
CAIIGTGSGNTIYF
TGTGCCATCATAGGGACAGGGTCGGGAAACACCATATATTTT
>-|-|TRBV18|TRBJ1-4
CASSPTENEKLFF
TGTGCCAGCTCACCGACAGAGAATGAAAAACTGTTTTTT
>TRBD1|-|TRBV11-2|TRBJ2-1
CASSRPTGGGRGEQFF
TGTGCCAGCAGCCGACCAACAGGGGGCGGGCGCGGTGAGCAGTTCTTC
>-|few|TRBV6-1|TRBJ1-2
CASSEAVQGLGYGYTF
TGTGCCAGCAGTGAAGCCGTTCAGGGGCTAGGCTATGGCTACACCTTC
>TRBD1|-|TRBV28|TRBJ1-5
CASSLSGQVNQPQHF
TGTGCCAGCAGTTTATCCGGACAGGTCAATCAGCCCCAGCATTTT
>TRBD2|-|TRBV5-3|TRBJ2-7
CARRVRGYEQYF
TGTGCCAGAAGGGTGCGGGGGTACGAGCAGTACTTC
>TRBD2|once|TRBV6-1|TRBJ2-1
CASSGARLAGGLVNEQFF
TGTGCCAGCAGTGGAGCCAGACTAGCGGGAGGCTTGGTCAATGAGCAGTTCTTC
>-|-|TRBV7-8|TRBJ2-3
CASSSSRDTQYF
TGTGCCAGCAGCTCATCCCGGGATACGCAGTATTTT
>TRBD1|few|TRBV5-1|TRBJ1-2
CASSLAGTGGEGYTF
TGCGCCAGCAGCTTGGCCGGGACAGGGGGCGAGGGCTACACCTTC
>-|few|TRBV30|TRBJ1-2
CAWDKGGRSGYTF
TGTGCCTGGGACAAGGGAGGTAGAAGTGGCTACACCTTC
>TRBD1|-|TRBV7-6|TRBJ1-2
CASSPGTGGNYGYTF
TGTGCCAGCAGCCCCGGGACAGGGGGGAACTATGGCTACACCTTC
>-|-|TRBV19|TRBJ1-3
CASTSGSAGNTIYF
TGTGCCAGTACTTCTGGCAGTGCCGGAAACACCATATATTTT
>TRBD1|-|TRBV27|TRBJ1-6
CASSHTGVSPLHF
TGTGCCAGCAGTCATACAGGGGTCTCACCCCTCCACTTT
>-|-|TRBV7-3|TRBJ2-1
CASSPTGKLYNEQFF
TGTGCCAGCAGCCCCACAGGGAAACTCTACAATGAGCAGTTCTTC
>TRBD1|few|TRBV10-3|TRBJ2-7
CAITAGQEYEQYF
TGTGCCATCACCGCCGGACAGGAATACGAGCAGTACTTC
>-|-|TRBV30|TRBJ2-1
CAWSRTVNEQFF
TGTGCCTGGAGTCGGACAGTCAATGAGCAGTTCTTC
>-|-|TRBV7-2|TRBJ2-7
CASSLADSSSYEQYF
TGTGCCAGCAGCTTAGCGGACAGCAGCTCCTACGAGCAGTACTTC
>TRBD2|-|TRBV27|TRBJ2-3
CASRRLTSGASDTQYF
TGTGCCAGCAGGAGGCTGACTAGCGGGGCATCAGATACGCAGTATTTT
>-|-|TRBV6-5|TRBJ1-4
CASRDRTQGDEKLFF
TGTGCCAGCAGGGACCGGACGCAGGGCGATGAAAAACTGTTTTTT
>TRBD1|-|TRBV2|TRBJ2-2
CASRPGQGSAGELFF
TGTGCCAGCAGGCCGGGACAGGGTAGCGCCGGGGAGCTGTTTTTT
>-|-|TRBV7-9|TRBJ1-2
CASSDGGYYGYTF
TGTGCCAGCAGCGATGGGGGGTACTATGGCTACACCTTC
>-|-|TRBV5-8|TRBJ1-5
CASSLVKPQHF
TGTGCCAGCAGCTTGGTTAAGCCCCAGCATTTT
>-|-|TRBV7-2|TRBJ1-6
CASSLVGRASYNSPLHF
TGTGCCAGCAGCTTAGTTGGCAGGGCGTCCTATAATTCACCCCTCCACTTT
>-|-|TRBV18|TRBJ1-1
CASSTESYTEAFF
TGTGCCAGCTCCACAGAGTCTTACACTGAAGCTTTCTTT
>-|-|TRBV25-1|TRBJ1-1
CASSGFPGGGPNTEAFF
TGTGCCAGCAGTGGATTTCCCGGCGGGGGGCCGAACACTGAAGCTTTCTTT
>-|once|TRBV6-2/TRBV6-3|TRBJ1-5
CASSDTSYQPQHF
TGTGCCAGCAGCGACACCTCCTATCAGCCCCAGCATTTT
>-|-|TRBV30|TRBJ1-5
CAWSVEATGGQPQHF
TGTGCCTGGAGTGTAGAGGCCACAGGTGGTCAGCCCCAGCATTTT
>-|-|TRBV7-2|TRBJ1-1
CASSLDPGRHTEAFF
TGTGCCAGCAGCTTAGATCCAGGGAGGCACACTGAAGCTTTCTTT
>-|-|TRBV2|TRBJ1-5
CASSEEAGYQPQHF
TGTGCCAGCAGTGAGGAGGCAGGCTATCAGCCCCAGCATTTT
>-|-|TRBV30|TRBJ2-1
CAWSASEYNEQFF
TGTGCCTGGAGTGCGTCGGAGTACAATGAGCAGTTCTTC
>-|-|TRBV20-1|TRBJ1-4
CSASSSNEKLFF
TGCAGTGCTAGTTCCAGTAATGAAAAACTGTTTTTT
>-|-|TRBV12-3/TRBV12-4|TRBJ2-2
CASSPSATGELFF
TGTGCCAGCAGTCCCAGCGCCACCGGGGAGCTGTTTTTT
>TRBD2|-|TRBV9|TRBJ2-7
CASSVVSGGASEQYF
TGTGCCAGCAGCGTAGTTAGCGGGGGGGCCAGCGAGCAGTACTTC
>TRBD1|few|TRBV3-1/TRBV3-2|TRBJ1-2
CASSQRTGYGYTF
TGTGCCAGCAGCCAGAGGACAGGGTATGGCTACACCTTC
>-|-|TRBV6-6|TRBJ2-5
CASSQSGSFSETQYF
TGTGCCAGCAGTCAAAGTGGGAGTTTCTCCGAGACCCAGTACTTC
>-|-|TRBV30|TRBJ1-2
CAWSPISRANYGYTF
TGTGCCTGGAGCCCCATTTCGCGAGCTAACTATGGCTACACCTTC
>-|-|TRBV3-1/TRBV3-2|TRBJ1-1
CASSQDLLTGRNEAFF
TGTGCCAGCAGCCAAGACCTATTAACAGGGAGAAATGAAGCTTTCTTT
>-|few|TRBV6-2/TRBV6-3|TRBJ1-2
CASSYPSWYGEDYGYTF
TGTGCCAGCAGTTACCCGAGTTGGTATGGAGAGGATTATGGCTACACCTTC
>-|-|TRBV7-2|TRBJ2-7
CASSQPAGRTPEQYF
TGTGCCAGCAGCCAACCCGCCGGCAGGACACCCGAGCAGTACTTC
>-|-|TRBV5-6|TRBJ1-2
CASSLADGYTF
TGTGCCAGCAGCTTGGCAGATGGCTACACCTTC